These T cell receptor beta chains were read from a single sample in a study of blood T cell repertoires in COVID-19. Measured with immunoSEQ multiplex PCR; TCRdb has only the in-frame clones, and not every one. Of fewer than 250,000 clones listed, around 90% were seen once; the top ten hold over 12%. Specimen: PBMCs or T cells enriched from blood (not recorded which). Source of these receptors: a woman aged 45-65 years with acute COVID-19. CDR3s include the opening cysteine and the closing phenylalanine or tryptophan. A D gene is named only where the DNA matches it firmly. The size entry is marked missing in some rows and otherwise reads once, few, many or a size class.

D gene | J gene | V gene | clone size | CDR3 DNA | CDR3 protein
TRBD2 | TRBJ2-5 | TRBV5-4 | - | TGTGCCAGCAGCTTGGTACTAGCGGGAGCTTATGAGACCCAGTACTTC | CASSLVLAGAYETQYF
- | TRBJ1-6 | TRBV27 | - | TGTGCCAGCAGTTCTTGGAGTAATTCACCCCTCCACTTT | CASSSWSNSPLHF
- | TRBJ1-2 | TRBV7-2 | - | TGTGCCAGCAGCTTAGACATTGGCATCTTAAACTATGGCTACACCTTC | CASSLDIGILNYGYTF
TRBD1 | TRBJ2-7 | TRBV28 | - | TGTGCCAGCAGGCGGGACAGGGGGTACGAGCAGTACTTC | CASRRDRGYEQYF
TRBD1 | TRBJ2-2 | TRBV11-2 | - | TGTGCCAGCAGCTGGCCAGGACAGGGGCACACCGGGGAGCTGTTTTTT | CASSWPGQGHTGELFF
- | TRBJ2-1 | TRBV7-3 | - | TGTGCCAGCAGCCCACAGCGGCGGAGCTCCTACAATGAGCAGTTCTTC | CASSPQRRSSYNEQFF
- | TRBJ1-4 | TRBV28 | - | TGTGCCAGTATCAGGGGTCCTAATGAAAAACTGTTTTTT | CASIRGPNEKLFF
- | TRBJ2-2 | TRBV7-9 | - | TGTGCCAGCAGTCAGATCAACACCGGGGAGCTGTTTTTT | CASSQINTGELFF
TRBD1 | TRBJ2-7 | TRBV29-1 | - | TGCAGCGCCCGGACAGGGGGTGGCTACGAGCAGTACTTC | CSARTGGGYEQYF
- | TRBJ1-5 | TRBV14 | many | TGTGCCAGCAGCCAGGGGCCTAATCAGCCCCAGCATTTT | CASSQGPNQPQHF
TRBD2 | TRBJ2-7 | TRBV5-3 | - | TGTGCCGGAGTGGGGCTAGCGGGAGGGCCGTCCTACGAGCAGTACTTC | CAGVGLAGGPSYEQYF
TRBD1 | TRBJ1-2 | TRBV27 | - | TGTGCCAGCAGTTGGGACAGGGCCGACTATGGCTACACCTTC | CASSWDRADYGYTF
- | TRBJ1-2 | TRBV18 | - | TGTGCCAGCTCCAACCGACAGGAAAGGAAAGCTAACTATGGCTACACCTTC | CASSNRQERKANYGYTF
- | TRBJ1-2 | TRBV7-8 | - | TGTGCCAGCAGCTTACGCAGGAACGATGGCTACACCTTC | CASSLRRNDGYTF
- | TRBJ2-1 | TRBV3-1/TRBV3-2 | - | TGTGCCAGCAGCCAAGATCAAGGACAGTCCTACAATGAGCAGTTCTTC | CASSQDQGQSYNEQFF
- | TRBJ1-1 | TRBV15 | - | TGTGCCACCAGCAGAGTGTTCGGACAGTTTGAAGCTTTCTTT | CATSRVFGQFEAFF